These 24 T cell receptor beta chains were sequenced from one sample in a study of T cell responses to AZD1222 COVID-19 vaccine. TCRdb's table, derived via immunoSEQ multiplex PCR, lists solely in-frame clones and lacks some. Of roughly 67,000 clones in the sample, about 80% were seen once. The sequences come from peripheral blood, collected on day 0 of AZD1222 vaccination. These receptors all stem from an adult in good health.

This chain connects TRBV2 to TRBJ2-5; 9 positions agree with TRBD1. With 0 bases clipped from V and 2 bases from J, the junction kept 10 bases outside the gene matches. This CDR3 is 18 amino acids long. Germline lookup yields CDR1 SNHLY and CDR2 FYNNEI. The CDR3 here is CASSEALPGTGLQETQYF. CDR3 coding DNA: TGTGCCAGCAGTGAAGCGCTCCCCGGGACAGGGCTGCAAGAGACCCAGTACTTC.

The rearrangement uses TRBV3-1 (or the pseudogene TRBV3-2) and TRBJ1-3; no definite D call. There are 13 residues in the CDR3. Germline lookup yields CDR1 LGHDT and CDR2 YNNKEL (reference sequence). Trimming removed 8 bases at V and 1 base at J, with 9 bases between. The CDR3 loop reads CASRRGSGNTIYF. CDR3 nucleotides: TGTGCCAGCCGCCGTGGATCTGGAAACACCATATATTTT.

V gene TRBV11-2 combines with J gene TRBJ2-7; 8 nucleotides match TRBD1. V dropped 3 bases and J dropped 2; count of bases not matched to a gene: 6. Germline lookup yields CDR1 SGHAT and CDR2 FQNNGV. The CDR3 runs 15 residues. CDR3 bases: TGTGCCAGCAGCTTGGGGACAGGTGATACCTACGAGCAGTACTTC. It encodes CASSLGTGDTYEQYF.

The genes are TRBV6-5 and TRBJ2-2; 7 positions match TRBD2. The CDR3 has 13 amino acids. Losses at the gene ends were 6 bases for V and 6 bases for J; bases not matched to a gene: 4. Germline V gene data show CDR1 as MNHEY and CDR2 as SVGAGI. The CDR3 spells CASRVTSAGELFF. The CDR3 DNA sequence: TGTGCCAGCAGAGTCACTAGCGCCGGGGAGCTGTTTTTT.

The CDR3 region is CASSLGGSSTIYF. The CDR3 nucleotides are TGCGCCAGCAGCTTGGGGGGGTCAAGCACCATATATTTT. The chain joins TRBV5-1 to TRBJ1-3, with D possibly being TRBD1 (5 bases). V was shortened by 0 bases and J by 9 bases, with 10 bases between the two germline ends. Germline CDR1 SGHRS, CDR2 YFSETQ. This CDR3 is 13 amino acids long. Complete variable domain (other parts from reference TRBV5-1 and TRBJ1-3): KAGVTQTPRYLIKTRGQQVTLSCSPISGHRSVSWYQQTPGQGLQFLFEYFSETQRNKGNFPGRFSGRQFSNSRSEMNVSTLELGDSALYLCASSLGGSSTIYFGEGSWLTVV.

This chain joins TRBV28 and TRBJ1-1; D not certain. This CDR3 region has 12 residues. V was cut by 4 bases and J by 1 base, with 4 bases left in between. Per germline, CDR1 MDHEN and CDR2 SYDVKM. CDR3 in amino acids: CASSSRNTEAFF. In DNA, the CDR3 is TGTGCCAGCAGTTCGCGGAACACTGAAGCTTTCTTT.

This clone was recorded a few times. The chain couples TRBV10-1 to TRBJ1-2; 8 bases agree with TRBD1. This CDR3 region has 13 residues. Looked up from germline, CDR1 is WNHNN and CDR2 is SYGVQD (reference sequence). With 2 bases clipped from V and 7 bases from J, the junction kept 3 bases outside the gene matches. Here the CDR3 DNA reads TGCGCCAGCAGTGAGAGCAGGGGGCTTGGCTACACCTTC. Its translation: CASSESRGLGYTF.

The V and J genes are TRBV2 and TRBJ1-3; the D is unclear. The CDR3 runs 12 residues. Trimming pared 6 bases from V and 2 bases from J, leaving 5 bases between. Germline CDR1 and CDR2: SNHLY and FYNNEI. This CDR3 is CASSGAGNTIYF. In DNA, the CDR3 is TGTGCCAGCAGCGGGGCTGGAAACACCATATATTTT.

The V call is TRBV27, the J call TRBJ2-7; possible D gene TRBD1, 5 bases. The CDR3 consists of 15 residues. The V and J ends lost 3 bases and 0 bases respectively, with 12 bases between them. Germline V lookup: CDR1 MNHEY, CDR2 SMNVEV (reference sequence). CDR3 in DNA: TGTGCCAGCAGTTTCACCCGACAGACCTCCTACGAGCAGTACTTC. Its translation is CASSFTRQTSYEQYF.

This sequence joins TRBV11-2 and TRBJ2-5; tentative D call: TRBD2 (5 bases). Germline assignment: CDR1 SGHAT and CDR2 FQNNGV. V lost 5 bases to trimming and J lost 5 bases, with 6 bases between them. The CDR3 loop spans 11 amino acids. The CDR3 sequence is CASSRGETQYF. The CDR3 nucleotides are TGTGCCAGCAGCCGGGGTGAGACCCAGTACTTC.

This clone showed up just a few times. This sequence joins TRBV7-2 and TRBJ2-7; 9 nucleotides match TRBD2. The germline CDR1 and CDR2 sequences are SGHTA and FQGNSA. This CDR3 is 15 amino acids long. Trimming cost V 0 bases and J 0 bases; bases outside gene matches: 0. CDR3 residues: CASSLARGGSYEQYF. CDR3 sequence (DNA): TGTGCCAGCAGCTTAGCGCGGGGGGGCTCCTACGAGCAGTACTTC.

This clone was found once. This chain links TRBV10-2 with TRBJ1-1; possible D gene TRBD1, 6 bases. The CDR3 consists of 13 residues. Germline CDR1 reads WSHSY; CDR2 reads SAAADI. V lost 5 bases, J lost 1 base, and 8 bases lay in between. Here the CDR3 DNA reads TGCGCCAGCAGTAAGACAGGGAACACTGAAGCTTTCTTT. Translating gives CASSKTGNTEAFF.

The chain joins TRBV10-3 to TRBJ2-7; no clear D. This CDR3 spans 11 amino acids. V shed 0 bases and J shed 6 bases, with 3 bases lying between them. The V gene's germline CDR1 is ENHRY and CDR2 SYGVKD. The CDR3 DNA reads as TGTGCCATCAGTGAGTCCGGCGAGCAGTACTTC. This encodes CAISESGEQYF.

V gene TRBV4-3 combines with J gene TRBJ1-6; a weak D match, TRBD1 (5 bases). The V gene's germline CDR1 is LGHNA and CDR2 YSLEER. Trimming left V 1 base short and J 9 bases short, with 13 bases between. The CDR3 is made up of 15 amino acids. CDR3 DNA sequence: TGCGCCAGCAGCCAAGCCGGTCCTGGGGGTTCACCCCTCCACTTT. Translating gives CASSQAGPGGSPLHF.

The gene calls are TRBV30 and TRBJ2-7; 7 positions agree with TRBD2. The germline CDR1 and CDR2 sequences are GTSNPN and SVGIG (reference sequence). This CDR3 is 16 amino acids long. V was clipped by 0 bases and J by 0 bases; unmatched bases: 8. CDR3 protein: CAWSVRVSGNSYEQYF. The CDR3 bases are TGTGCCTGGAGTGTGAGAGTAAGCGGGAACTCCTACGAGCAGTACTTC.

This sequence joins TRBV7-9 and TRBJ2-7; tentatively, D is TRBD1 (7 bases). This CDR3 contains 17 residues. Looked up from germline, CDR1 is SEHNR and CDR2 is FQNEAQ (reference sequence). Trimming shortened V by 5 bases and J by 2 bases, and 22 bases separated the two germline ends. The CDR3 region is CASSKTQGGPRAYEQYF. DNA for the CDR3: TGTGCCAGCAGCAAAACTCAGGGGGGTCCCCGGGCCTACGAGCAGTACTTC. Using reference TRBV7-9 and TRBJ2-7 for the parts outside the CDR3, the full variable domain is DTGVSQNPRHKITKRGQNVTFRCDPISEHNRLYWYRQTLGQGPEFLTYFQNEAQLEKSRLLSDRFSAERPKGSFSTLEIQRTEQGDSAMYLCASSKTQGGPRAYEQYFGPGTRLTVT.

This chain uses TRBV23-1 with TRBJ2-5; 8 bases match TRBD1. TRBV23-1 is treated as an ORF (open reading frame) with a function not yet certain. With V trimmed by 6 bases and J by 3 bases, 6 bases remained unmatched. The CDR3 loop spans 14 amino acids. The CDR3 DNA is TGCGCCAGCAGGAAGGACAGGGAAGAAGAGACCCAGTACTTC. This translates into CASRKDREEETQYF.

This sequence joins TRBV12-3 or TRBV12-4 and TRBJ1-3; D is unresolved. The CDR3 consists of 13 residues. V dropped 11 bases and J dropped 4 bases, with 15 bases sitting between them. Here the CDR3 reads CAAQNWGGNTIYF. In DNA, the CDR3 is TGTGCCGCTCAAAACTGGGGAGGAAACACCATATATTTT.

CDR3 residues: CAWSRIRGTSAGGYTF. CDR3 coding DNA: TGTGCCTGGAGTCGGATACGAGGGACATCTGCGGGTGGCTACACCTTC. This sequence joins TRBV30 and TRBJ1-2; tentatively, D is TRBD1 (6 bases). The CDR3 spans 16 residues. The V gene's germline CDR1 is GTSNPN and CDR2 SVGIG (reference sequence). The V end lost 2 bases, the J end lost 7 bases, and 23 bases lay between the germline ends.

The V gene is TRBV4-2, the J gene TRBJ2-2, with D tentatively TRBD2 (5 bases). V was trimmed by 4 bases and J by 5 bases, leaving 11 bases between them. Germline lookup yields CDR1 LGHNA and CDR2 YNFKEQ. The CDR3 loop spans 14 amino acids. The CDR3: CASSPRGGTGELFF. For the CDR3, the DNA is TGTGCCAGCAGCCCCCGGGGTGGGACCGGGGAGCTGTTTTTT.

This clone showed up just a few times. The chain employs TRBV30 and TRBJ1-5; possibly TRBD1 for D (6 bases). From germline, CDR1 is GTSNPN and CDR2 SVGIG (reference sequence). Trimming stripped 4 bases from V and 3 bases from J, with 10 bases between. The CDR3 runs 13 residues. In nucleotides, the CDR3 is TGTGCCTGGACTCGGACAGTCAATCAGCCCCAGCATTTT. It encodes CAWTRTVNQPQHF.

The V and J genes are TRBV29-1 and TRBJ2-5, with D perhaps matching TRBD1 or TRBD2 (6 bases each). Looked up from germline, CDR1 is SQVTM and CDR2 is ANQGSEA. CDR3 length equals 14 residues. V was trimmed by 0 bases and J by 4 bases, leaving 12 bases between them. The CDR3 here is CSVEDSGAGETQYF. CDR3 DNA sequence: TGCAGCGTTGAAGATTCGGGGGCTGGAGAGACCCAGTACTTC.

This clone came up a few times. The genes are TRBV3-1 (or the pseudogene TRBV3-2) and TRBJ2-7, with 8 positions matching TRBD2. This CDR3 has 15 residues. Germline lookup yields CDR1 LGHDT and CDR2 YNNKEL (reference sequence). The V gene end was trimmed by 5 bases and the J gene end by 2 bases; junction bases not matched to a gene: 8. The CDR3 region has the DNA TGTGCCAGCAGCAACACGGGACTAGACCCCTACGAGCAGTACTTC. It translates to CASSNTGLDPYEQYF.

V usage is TRBV5-6 and J usage is TRBJ2-1, with 9 bases that match TRBD1. The CDR3 totals 15 residues. Germline CDR1 reads SGHDT; CDR2 reads YYEEEE. V was pared by 2 bases and J by 6 bases, with 6 bases of the junction left unmatched. The CDR3 loop reads CASSFGTGRTNEQFF. The CDR3 coding sequence is TGTGCCAGCAGCTTTGGGACAGGGAGGACCAATGAGCAGTTCTTC.